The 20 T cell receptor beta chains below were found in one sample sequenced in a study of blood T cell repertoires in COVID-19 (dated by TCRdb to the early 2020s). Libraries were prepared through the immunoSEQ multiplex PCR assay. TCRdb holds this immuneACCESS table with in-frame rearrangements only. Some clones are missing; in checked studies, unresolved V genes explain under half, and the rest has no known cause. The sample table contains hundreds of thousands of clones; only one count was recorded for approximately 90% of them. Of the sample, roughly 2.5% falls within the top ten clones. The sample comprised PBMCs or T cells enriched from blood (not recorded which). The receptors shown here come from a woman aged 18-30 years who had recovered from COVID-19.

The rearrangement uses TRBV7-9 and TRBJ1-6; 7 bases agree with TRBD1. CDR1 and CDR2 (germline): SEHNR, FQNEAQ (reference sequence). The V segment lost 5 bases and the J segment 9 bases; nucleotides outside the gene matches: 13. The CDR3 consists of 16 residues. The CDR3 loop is CASSQTGAVTSSPLHF. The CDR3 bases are TGTGCCAGCAGCCAAACAGGGGCAGTAACTAGTTCACCCCTCCACTTT. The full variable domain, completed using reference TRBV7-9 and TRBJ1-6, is DTGVSQNPRHKITKRGQNVTFRCDPISEHNRLYWYRQTLGQGPEFLTYFQNEAQLEKSRLLSDRFSAERPKGSFSTLEIQRTEQGDSAMYLCASSQTGAVTSSPLHFGNGTRLTVT.

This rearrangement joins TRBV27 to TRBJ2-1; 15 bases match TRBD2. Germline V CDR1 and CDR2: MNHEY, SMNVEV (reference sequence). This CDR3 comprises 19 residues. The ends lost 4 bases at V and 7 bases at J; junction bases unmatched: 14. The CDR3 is CASSSPWTSGGATENEQFF. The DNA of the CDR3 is TGTGCCAGCAGTTCCCCCTGGACTAGCGGGGGGGCCACGGAAAATGAGCAGTTCTTC.

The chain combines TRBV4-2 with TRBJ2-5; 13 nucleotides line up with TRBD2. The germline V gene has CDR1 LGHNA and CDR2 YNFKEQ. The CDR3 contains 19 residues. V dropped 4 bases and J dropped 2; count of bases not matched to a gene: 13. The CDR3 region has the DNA TGTGCCAGCAGCCGTATAACTAGCGGGGGGGCATTACTACAAGAGACCCAGTACTTC. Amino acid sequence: CASSRITSGGALLQETQYF.

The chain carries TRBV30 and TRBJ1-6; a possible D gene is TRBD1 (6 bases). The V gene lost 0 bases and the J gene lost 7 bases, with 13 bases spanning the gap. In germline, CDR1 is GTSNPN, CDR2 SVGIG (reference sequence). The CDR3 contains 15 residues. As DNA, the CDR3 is TGTGCCTGGAGTGTACTAGGGGGGGACAATTCACCCCTCCACTTT. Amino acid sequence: CAWSVLGGDNSPLHF.

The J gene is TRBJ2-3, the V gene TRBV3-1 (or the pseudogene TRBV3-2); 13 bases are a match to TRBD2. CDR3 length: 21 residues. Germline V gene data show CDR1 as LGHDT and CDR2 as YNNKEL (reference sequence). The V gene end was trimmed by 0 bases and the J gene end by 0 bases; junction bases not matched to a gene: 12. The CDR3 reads CASSQEWTSGGKYPSTDTQYF. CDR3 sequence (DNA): TGTGCCAGCAGCCAAGAATGGACTAGCGGGGGAAAGTACCCTAGCACAGATACGCAGTATTTT.

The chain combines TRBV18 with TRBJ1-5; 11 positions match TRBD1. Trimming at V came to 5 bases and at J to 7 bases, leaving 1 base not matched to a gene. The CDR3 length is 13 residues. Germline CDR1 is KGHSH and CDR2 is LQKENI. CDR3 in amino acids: CASSGTGGQPQHF. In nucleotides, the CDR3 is TGTGCCAGCTCAGGGACAGGGGGACAGCCCCAGCATTTT.

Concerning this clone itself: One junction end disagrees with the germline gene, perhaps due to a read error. CDR3 sequence reads: CASTRTSGAHF. The CDR3 coding sequence is TGTGCCAGCACCCGGACTAGCGGGGCCCACTTC. The genes are TRBV2 and TRBJ2-7, with TRBD2 identical over 12 bases. The CDR3 covers 11 residues. Germline CDR1 reads SNHLY; CDR2 reads FYNNEI.

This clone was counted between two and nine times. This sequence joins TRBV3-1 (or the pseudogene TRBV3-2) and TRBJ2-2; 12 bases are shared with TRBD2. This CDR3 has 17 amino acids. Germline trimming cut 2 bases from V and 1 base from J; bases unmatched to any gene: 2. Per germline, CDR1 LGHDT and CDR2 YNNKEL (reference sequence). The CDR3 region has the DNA TGTGCCAGCAGCCAAAGGACTAGCGGGGAGAACACCGGGGAGCTGTTTTTT. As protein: CASSQRTSGENTGELFF.

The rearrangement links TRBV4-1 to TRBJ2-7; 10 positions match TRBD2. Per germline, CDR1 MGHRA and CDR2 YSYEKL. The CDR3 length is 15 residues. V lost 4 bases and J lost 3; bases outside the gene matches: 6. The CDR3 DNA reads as TGCGCCAGCAGCCGATCTAGCGGGGGCCTCTACGAGCAGTACTTC. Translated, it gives CASSRSSGGLYEQYF.

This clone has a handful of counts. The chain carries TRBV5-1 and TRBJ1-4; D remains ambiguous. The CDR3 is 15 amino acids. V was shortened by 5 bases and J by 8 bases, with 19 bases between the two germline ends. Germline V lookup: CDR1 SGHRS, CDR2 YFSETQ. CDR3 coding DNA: TGCGCCAGCAGTGTCAGTGCTACCGCTAGGGAAAAACTGTTTTTT. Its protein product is CASSVSATAREKLFF.

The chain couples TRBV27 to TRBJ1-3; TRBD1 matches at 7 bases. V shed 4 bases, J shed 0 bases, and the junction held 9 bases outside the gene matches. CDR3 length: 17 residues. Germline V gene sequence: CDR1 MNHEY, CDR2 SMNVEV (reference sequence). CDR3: CASSSRQGSLSGNTIYF. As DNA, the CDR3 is TGTGCCAGCAGTTCCAGACAGGGATCCCTCTCTGGAAACACCATATATTTT.

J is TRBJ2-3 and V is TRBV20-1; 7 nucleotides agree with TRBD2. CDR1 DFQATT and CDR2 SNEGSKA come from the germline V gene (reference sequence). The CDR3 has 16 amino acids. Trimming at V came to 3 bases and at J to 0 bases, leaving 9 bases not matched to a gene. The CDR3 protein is CSASIASGESTDTQYF. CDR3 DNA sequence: TGCAGTGCTAGTATCGCTAGCGGCGAGAGCACAGATACGCAGTATTTT.

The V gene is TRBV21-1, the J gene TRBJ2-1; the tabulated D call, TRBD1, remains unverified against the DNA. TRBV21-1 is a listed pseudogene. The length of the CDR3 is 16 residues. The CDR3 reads CASSKKDRGRRVGQFF. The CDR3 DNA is TGTGCCAGCAGCAAAAAAGACAGGGGGCGAAGGGTAGGGCAGTTCTTC.

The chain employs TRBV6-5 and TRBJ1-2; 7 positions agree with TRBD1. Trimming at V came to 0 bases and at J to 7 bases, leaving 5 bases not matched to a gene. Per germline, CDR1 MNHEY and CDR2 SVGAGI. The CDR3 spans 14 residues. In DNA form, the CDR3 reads TGTGCCAGCAGTTACTCCAGGGGGGTAGGTGGCTACACCTTC. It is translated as CASSYSRGVGGYTF.

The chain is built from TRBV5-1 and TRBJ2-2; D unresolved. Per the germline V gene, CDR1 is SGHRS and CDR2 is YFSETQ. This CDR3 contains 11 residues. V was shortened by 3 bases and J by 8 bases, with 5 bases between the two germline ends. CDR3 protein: CASSYRGELFF. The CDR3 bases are TGCGCCAGCAGCTACCGGGGGGAGCTGTTTTTT. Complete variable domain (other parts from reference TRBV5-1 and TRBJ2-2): KAGVTQTPRYLIKTRGQQVTLSCSPISGHRSVSWYQQTPGQGLQFLFEYFSETQRNKGNFPGRFSGRQFSNSRSEMNVSTLELGDSALYLCASSYRGELFFGEGSRLTVL.

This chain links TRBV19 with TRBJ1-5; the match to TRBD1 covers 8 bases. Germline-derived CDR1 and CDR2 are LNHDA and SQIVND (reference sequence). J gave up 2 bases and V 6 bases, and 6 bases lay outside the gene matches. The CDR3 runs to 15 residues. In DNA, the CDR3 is TGTGCCAGTAGCCCAGGGGGCCGGGGCAATCAGCCCCAGCATTTT. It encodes CASSPGGRGNQPQHF.

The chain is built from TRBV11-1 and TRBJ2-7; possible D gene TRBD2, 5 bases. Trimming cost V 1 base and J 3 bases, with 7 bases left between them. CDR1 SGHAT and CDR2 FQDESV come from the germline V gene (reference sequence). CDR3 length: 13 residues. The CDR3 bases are TGTGCCAGCAGCTTAGTACGGGACTACGAGCAGTACTTC. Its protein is CASSLVRDYEQYF.

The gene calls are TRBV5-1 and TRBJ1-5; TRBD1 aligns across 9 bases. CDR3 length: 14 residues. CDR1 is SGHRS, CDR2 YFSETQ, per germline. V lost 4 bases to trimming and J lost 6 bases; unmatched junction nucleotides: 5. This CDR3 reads CASSDGQGTQPQHF. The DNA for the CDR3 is TGCGCCAGCAGCGATGGACAGGGGACTCAGCCCCAGCATTTT.

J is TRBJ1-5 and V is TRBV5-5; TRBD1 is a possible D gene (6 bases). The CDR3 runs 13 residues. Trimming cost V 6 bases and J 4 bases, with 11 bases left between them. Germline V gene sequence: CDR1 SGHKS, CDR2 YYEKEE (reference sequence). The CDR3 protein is CASIGGPNQPQHF. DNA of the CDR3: TGTGCCAGCATTGGGGGCCCGAATCAGCCCCAGCATTTT.

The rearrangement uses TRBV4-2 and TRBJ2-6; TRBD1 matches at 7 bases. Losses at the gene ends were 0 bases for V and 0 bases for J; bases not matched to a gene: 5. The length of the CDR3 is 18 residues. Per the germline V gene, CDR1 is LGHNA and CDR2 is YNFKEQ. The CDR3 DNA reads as TGTGCCAGCAGCCAAGAGGGGGACAGCAACTCTGGGGCCAACGTCCTGACTTTC. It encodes CASSQEGDSNSGANVLTF.